The next 28 T cell receptor beta chains were all read from a single sample in a study of blood T cell repertoires in COVID-19. Sequencing used immunoSEQ multiplex PCR; TCRdb keeps in-frame clones, though not all of them. The data show approximately 81,000 clones, roughly nine tenths seen once. Sequencing input: peripheral blood. The receptors here all came from a woman in her fifties or sixties in a cohort sampled during active COVID-19.

V usage is TRBV7-6 and J usage is TRBJ2-2; the match to TRBD2 covers 15 bases. Germline lookup yields CDR1 SGHVS and CDR2 FNYEAQ. CDR3 size: 16 residues. Trimming at V came to 5 bases and at J to 7 bases, leaving 5 bases not matched to a gene. CDR3 DNA: TGTGCCAGCAGCGGGACTAGCGGGAGGAATGGCGGGGAGCTGTTTTTT. Protein: CASSGTSGRNGGELFF.

V is TRBV28 and J is TRBJ1-1, with D possibly being TRBD1 (6 bases). Looked up from germline, CDR1 is MDHEN and CDR2 is SYDVKM. The CDR3 consists of 15 residues. Trimming removed 5 bases at V and 0 bases at J, with 13 bases between. The CDR3 reads CASSPGTNMNTEAFF. The CDR3 bases are TGTGCCAGCAGTCCTGGGACAAACATGAACACTGAAGCTTTCTTT.

In its sample, this clone was seen once. J is TRBJ2-7 and V is TRBV28; tentative D call: TRBD2 (6 bases). Trimming shortened V by 3 bases and J by 3 bases, and 12 bases separated the two germline ends. Per the germline V gene, CDR1 is MDHEN and CDR2 is SYDVKM. This CDR3 is built from 14 residues. The CDR3 reads CASSFASGDYEQYF. CDR3 DNA: TGTGCCAGCAGTTTTGCGTCGGGGGACTACGAGCAGTACTTC.

V and J are TRBV9 and TRBJ1-2; D may be TRBD1 (5 bases). This CDR3 comprises 14 residues. The V gene's germline CDR1 is SGDLS and CDR2 YYNGEE. Trimming stripped 0 bases from V and 5 bases from J, with 11 bases between. CDR3 sequence (DNA): TGTGCCAGCAGCGTAGGCGGGACCCTATATGGCTACACCTTC. Translating it yields CASSVGGTLYGYTF.

The chain links TRBV20-1 to TRBJ1-1, with TRBD1 matching over 12 bases. The CDR3 contains 14 residues. The V segment lost 3 bases and the J segment 5 bases; nucleotides outside the gene matches: 4. Germline loops: CDR1 DFQATT, CDR2 SNEGSKA (reference sequence). The CDR3 region is CSASWDRGRTEAFF. CDR3 in DNA: TGCAGTGCTAGTTGGGACAGGGGGCGGACTGAAGCTTTCTTT.

This chain links TRBV19 with TRBJ2-5, with TRBD1 identical over 7 bases. Trimming at V came to 3 bases and at J to 4 bases, leaving 5 bases not matched to a gene. This CDR3 spans 14 amino acids. CDR1 and CDR2 from the germline V gene are LNHDA and SQIVND (reference sequence). The CDR3 DNA reads TGTGCCAGTAGTATCCGGGACAGCAGAGAGACCCAGTACTTC. Protein sequence: CASSIRDSRETQYF.

The J gene is TRBJ2-7, the V gene TRBV12-5; D possibly corresponds to TRBD2 (6 bases). Germline V lookup: CDR1 LGHNT, CDR2 FRNRAP. The CDR3 loop spans 15 amino acids. V lost 5 bases and J 0 bases, leaving 14 bases between the germline ends. The CDR3: CASGPPLSGSYEQYF. The CDR3 nucleotides are TGTGCTAGTGGTCCCCCCCTTAGCGGCTCCTACGAGCAGTACTTC.

J is TRBJ1-2 and V is TRBV19; TRBD1 agrees at 9 bases. The germline CDR1 and CDR2 sequences are LNHDA and SQIVND (reference sequence). The CDR3 loop spans 17 amino acids. The junction had 15 bases not matched to a gene; V was cut back by 5 bases and J by 5 bases. The CDR3 here is CASSVSGQGKGLYGYTF. The DNA of the CDR3 is TGTGCCAGTAGTGTCTCGGGACAGGGCAAGGGCCTATATGGCTACACCTTC.

The chain uses TRBV7-2 and TRBJ1-2; perhaps TRBD1 as D (6 bases). The germline V gene has CDR1 SGHTA and CDR2 FQGNSA. The length of the CDR3 is 13 residues. V lost 2 bases and J 5 bases, leaving 9 bases between the germline ends. In DNA, the CDR3 is TGTGCCAGCAGCTTACCAGGGGTGTATGGCTACACCTTC. This translates into CASSLPGVYGYTF.

This chain connects TRBV18 to TRBJ1-1, with 8 positions matching TRBD1. V trimming: 2 bases; J trimming: 4 bases; junction bases outside the gene matches: 15. CDR1 KGHSH and CDR2 LQKENI come from the germline V gene. The CDR3 runs to 18 residues. The DNA for the CDR3 is TGTGCCAGCTCACCAGCGGAGGTGGCAGGGGGCGGGAGCACTGAAGCTTTCTTT. Translation gives CASSPAEVAGGGSTEAFF.

This chain joins TRBV27 and TRBJ1-3, with 7 bases that match TRBD1. The trim removed 7 bases at V and 2 bases at J, leaving 5 bases unmatched. Germline V gives CDR1 MNHEY, CDR2 SMNVEV (reference sequence). The CDR3 consists of 14 residues. The CDR3 here is CASNAGTAGNTIYF. CDR3 DNA: TGTGCCAGCAACGCGGGGACAGCTGGAAACACCATATATTTT.

Here the CDR3 reads CTSSQVTTSGQGRAQPQHF. CDR3 coding DNA: TGCACCAGCAGCCAAGTCACAACTTCTGGACAGGGTCGTGCTCAGCCCCAGCATTTT. The V and J genes are TRBV1 and TRBJ1-5; TRBD1, as called in the table, went unchecked against the DNA. TRBV1 represents a pseudogene. The CDR3 contains 19 residues.

The chain employs TRBV5-1 and TRBJ2-1; D might be TRBD2 (5 bases). Germline assignment: CDR1 SGHRS and CDR2 YFSETQ. The CDR3 loop spans 13 amino acids. V lost 1 base, J lost 8 bases, and 10 bases lay in between. In nucleotides, the CDR3 is TGCGCCAGCAGCTTGTTATTGAGGGATGAGCAGTTCTTC. This codes for CASSLLLRDEQFF.

There are a few counts of this clone. The V gene is TRBV11-2, the J gene TRBJ2-3, with 7 bases fitting TRBD1. The V segment lost 4 bases and the J segment 0 bases; nucleotides outside the gene matches: 1. The CDR3 is 14 residues long. Germline CDR1 SGHAT, CDR2 FQNNGV. CDR3 sequence (DNA): TGTGCCAGCAGCTCGGGACAGAGCACAGATACGCAGTATTTT. Encoded protein: CASSSGQSTDTQYF.

The chain couples TRBV6-5 to TRBJ1-2; 9 nucleotides line up with TRBD1. This CDR3 spans 13 amino acids. Germline trimming cut 6 bases from V and 8 bases from J; bases unmatched to any gene: 7. Germline V gives CDR1 MNHEY, CDR2 SVGAGI. CDR3 DNA: TGTGCCAGCAGGATACAGGGGGCTCGGGGCTACACCTTC. Its protein is CASRIQGARGYTF.

The chain carries TRBV14 and TRBJ2-7; 14 bases map to TRBD2. The germline CDR1 and CDR2 sequences are SGHDN and FVKESK. V lost 4 bases to trimming and J lost 3 bases; unmatched junction nucleotides: 2. This CDR3 has 15 residues. CDR3 protein: CASSPGLAGVYEQYF. CDR3 nucleotides: TGTGCCAGCAGCCCGGGACTAGCGGGAGTCTACGAGCAGTACTTC.

This clone has only one observation. The rearrangement joins TRBV27 to TRBJ2-3, with 8 bases matching TRBD2. The CDR3 totals 15 residues. Trimming took 3 bases from V and 4 from J; bases not matched to a gene: 6. Germline loops: CDR1 MNHEY, CDR2 SMNVEV (reference sequence). As DNA, the CDR3 is TGTGCCAGCAGTTTGGGGCTAGCGGGCTCAGATACGCAGTATTTT. Protein product: CASSLGLAGSDTQYF.

The genes are TRBV7-2 and TRBJ2-3, with 11 bases that match TRBD2. The V and J ends lost 8 bases and 10 bases, in that order; junction bases with no gene match: 14. Germline assignment: CDR1 SGHTA and CDR2 FQGNSA. The CDR3 has 15 amino acids. The CDR3 loop reads CASATAGLADPSQYF. CDR3 nucleotides: TGTGCCAGCGCAACGGCGGGACTAGCGGACCCATCGCAGTATTTT.

The rearrangement uses TRBV7-9 and TRBJ2-2; 7 nucleotides line up with TRBD2. The CDR3 contains 15 residues. V was pared by 6 bases and J by 2 bases, with 6 bases of the junction left unmatched. Germline values: CDR1 SEHNR, CDR2 FQNEAQ (reference sequence). CDR3 sequence (DNA): TGTGCCAGCAGGGCTAGCGGAGCAAACACCGGGGAGCTGTTTTTT. This gives the protein CASRASGANTGELFF.

J is TRBJ1-1 and V is TRBV6-5; a weak D match, TRBD1 (6 bases). V gave up 2 bases and J gave up 3 bases, with 10 bases separating them. This CDR3 has 14 amino acids. The V gene's germline CDR1 is MNHEY and CDR2 SVGAGI. The CDR3, as DNA: TGTGCCAGCAGTTACCGAGGACAGCACACTGAAGCTTTCTTT. This codes for CASSYRGQHTEAFF.

The chain combines TRBV5-1 with TRBJ2-1; 9 nucleotides line up with TRBD2. CDR3 length: 15 amino acids. Per the germline V gene, CDR1 is SGHRS and CDR2 is YFSETQ. J gave up 8 bases and V 0 bases, and 6 bases lay outside the gene matches. Written as DNA, the CDR3 is TGCGCCAGCAGCTTGGGTAGCGGGAGTCTTCATGAGCAGTTCTTC. Translated, it gives CASSLGSGSLHEQFF.

V is TRBV10-3 and J is TRBJ1-1; possibly TRBD1 for D (5 bases). The CDR3 totals 14 residues. Germline values: CDR1 ENHRY, CDR2 SYGVKD. Trimming removed 3 bases from V and 2 bases from J, with 10 bases in between. The CDR3 region is CAISESRGNTEAFF. In DNA, the CDR3 is TGTGCCATCAGTGAAAGTAGGGGAAACACTGAAGCTTTCTTT.

The chain uses TRBV18 and TRBJ2-3, with D possibly TRBD1 on 6 matching bases. Trimming removed 3 bases at V and 1 base at J, with 17 bases between. The CDR3 has 17 residues. Germline CDR1 KGHSH, CDR2 LQKENI. CDR3 loop: CASSPRHPRQGTDTQYF. The CDR3 DNA is TGTGCCAGCTCACCTCGGCACCCGAGACAGGGCACAGATACGCAGTATTTT.

The chain joins TRBV28 to TRBJ2-7; D not certain. Deletions cut 4 bases from V and 2 bases from J, with 15 bases between. CDR3 size: 15 residues. Per germline, CDR1 MDHEN and CDR2 SYDVKM. The DNA of the CDR3 is TGTGCCAGCAGTTCAGGAAAAAAGGAACCCTACGAGCAGTACTTC. Translating it yields CASSSGKKEPYEQYF. The whole variable domain, remainder taken from reference TRBV28 and TRBJ2-7, is DVKVTQSSRYLVKRTGEKVFLECVQDMDHENMFWYRQDPGLGLRLIYFSYDVKMKEKGDIPEGYSVSREKKERFSLILESASTNQTSMYLCASSSGKKEPYEQYFGPGTRLTVT.

This rearrangement joins TRBV5-4 to TRBJ2-3; D call uncertain. In germline, CDR1 is SGHNT, CDR2 YYREEE (reference sequence). The CDR3 spans 13 residues. V lost 3 bases, J lost 0 bases, and 5 bases lay in between. The CDR3 sequence is CASSSTSTDTQYF. CDR3 in DNA: TGTGCCAGCAGCTCGACTAGCACAGATACGCAGTATTTT.

The chain combines TRBV19 with TRBJ2-7; 9 positions match TRBD1. Germline-derived CDR1 and CDR2 are LNHDA and SQIVND (reference sequence). This CDR3 has 15 residues. V lost 5 bases, J lost 6 bases, and 11 bases stayed unmatched. The CDR3 DNA is TGTGCCAGTAGTGGGGGACAGGGACAATGGGGCGAGCAGTACTTC. Translation: CASSGGQGQWGEQYF.

The V call is TRBV14, the J call TRBJ1-2, with TRBD1 identical over 8 bases. Per the germline V gene, CDR1 is SGHDN and CDR2 is FVKESK. After removal of 4 bases from V and 2 bases from J, the junction contained 0 bases not matched to a gene. The CDR3 totals 13 residues. The CDR3 is CASSRDRNYGYTF. CDR3 bases: TGTGCCAGCAGCCGGGACAGGAACTATGGCTACACCTTC.

The J gene is TRBJ2-7, the V gene TRBV3-1 (or the pseudogene TRBV3-2), with 9 bases matching TRBD2. The CDR3 is made up of 14 amino acids. The junction had 5 bases not matched to a gene; V was cut back by 3 bases and J by 5 bases. Germline CDR1 reads LGHDT; CDR2 reads YNNKEL (reference sequence). The CDR3 reads CASSHWTSVHEQYF. The CDR3 DNA reads as TGTGCCAGCAGCCACTGGACTAGCGTCCACGAGCAGTACTTC.